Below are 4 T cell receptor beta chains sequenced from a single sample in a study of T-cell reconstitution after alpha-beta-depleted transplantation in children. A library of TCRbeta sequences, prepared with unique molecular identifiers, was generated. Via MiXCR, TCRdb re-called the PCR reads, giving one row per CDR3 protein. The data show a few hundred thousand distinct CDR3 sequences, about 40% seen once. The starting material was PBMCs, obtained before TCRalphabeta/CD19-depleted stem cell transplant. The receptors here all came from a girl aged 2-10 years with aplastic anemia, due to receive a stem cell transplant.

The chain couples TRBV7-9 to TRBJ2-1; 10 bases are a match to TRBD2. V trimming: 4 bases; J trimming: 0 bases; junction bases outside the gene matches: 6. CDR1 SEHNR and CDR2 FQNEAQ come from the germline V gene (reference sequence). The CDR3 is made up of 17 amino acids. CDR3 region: CASSSPSGGSSYNEQFF. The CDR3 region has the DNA TGTGCCAGCAGCTCTCCTAGCGGGGGTAGCTCCTACAATGAGCAGTTCTTC.

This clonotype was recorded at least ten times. CDR3 bases: TGTGCCAGCAGGTCGGGGCGACTGGCCTATGGCTACACCTTC. Translating gives CASRSGRLAYGYTF. This sequence joins TRBV12-3 or TRBV12-4 and TRBJ1-2; tentative D call: TRBD1 (5 bases). V dropped 6 bases and J dropped 4 bases, with 15 bases sitting between them. The length of the CDR3 is 14 residues.

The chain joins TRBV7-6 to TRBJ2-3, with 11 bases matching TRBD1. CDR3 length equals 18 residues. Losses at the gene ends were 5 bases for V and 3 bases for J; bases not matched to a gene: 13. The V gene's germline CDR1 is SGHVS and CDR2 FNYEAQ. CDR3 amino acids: CASSKSTGTGGVTDTQYF. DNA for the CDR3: TGTGCCAGCAGCAAAAGTACCGGGACAGGGGGAGTAACAGATACGCAGTATTTT.

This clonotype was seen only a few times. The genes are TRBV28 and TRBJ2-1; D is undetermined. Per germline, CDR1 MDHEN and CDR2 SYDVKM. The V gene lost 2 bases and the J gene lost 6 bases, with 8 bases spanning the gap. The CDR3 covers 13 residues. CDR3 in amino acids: CASSLNPTNEQFF. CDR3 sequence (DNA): TGTGCCAGCAGTTTAAATCCCACCAATGAGCAGTTCTTC.